This T cell receptor (beta chain) was sequenced during a study of shared clonotypes between healthy human individuals. Overall study results and limits: Compared with clonotypes that all four donors shared, non-shared clonotypes had lower generation probabilities.

Positively selected for CCR7, the CD45RO-negative cells used as naive CD8 cells excluded terminally differentiated effector memory CD45RA+ cells. Some clones are missing from TCRdb's copy, which holds only in-frame ones; the method was immunoSEQ multiplex PCR. The table includes roughly 1,800,000 clones, roughly 94% detected once. The CDR3 is made up of 13 amino acids. V lost 6 bases, J lost 5 bases, and 13 bases lay in between. CDR1 and CDR2 (germline): MNHEY, SMNVEV (reference sequence). This clone has just one count. Its target is not known. This sequence joins TRBV27 and TRBJ2-5; no definite D call. This TCR was recovered from a man aged 18 to 35 in good health. Sequencing was performed on naive CD8+ T cells sorted from blood. The CDR3 sequence: CASSTTSAETQYF. In nucleotides, the CDR3 is TGTGCCAGCAGCACCACTTCGGCGGAGACCCAGTACTTC.